The clone carrying this T cell receptor beta chain came up a few times. Germline assignment: CDR1 MNHEY and CDR2 SMNVEV (reference sequence). V was trimmed by 2 bases and J by 0 bases, leaving 10 bases between them. This CDR3 comprises 16 residues. The TCR beta profiling, which covered VDJ combination and CDR3 sequence, was carried out using genomic DNA as the template. TCRdb fed the reads into MiXCR, producing one record per CDR3 protein. The repertoire includes about 210,000 distinct CDR3 sequences, almost 35% of them detected once, and 1% to 1.3% sits in the top ten. The data originate from a study of CD8+CD57+ T cells in acquired aplastic anemia. The wider study: The average for DNA from sorted CD4+ and CD8+ cells was about 2.9 ug.

V gene TRBV27 combines with J gene TRBJ1-4; D is unresolved. The TCR sequence derives from a human donor in good health, serving as a control. Specimen: sorted CD4+, CD8+, or CD8+CD57+ T cells (not recorded which) from PBMCs. The CDR3 DNA is TGTGCCAGCAGTTTAGGTCTTCCAGCAACTAATGAAAAACTGTTTTTT. Protein sequence: CASSLGLPATNEKLFF.